This TCR beta chain was sequenced during a study of blood T cell repertoires in COVID-19. Study details: Acute-phase and convalescent COVID-19 samples originated in the United States, Italy and Spain. From T cells, B-cell-depleted T cells, or PBMCs came the material, which was cDNA or gDNA.

Of note for this clone: Other DNA variants within this sample encode the same CDR3.

Clones were read by immunoSEQ multiplex PCR, and TCRdb kept only the in-frame ones, dropping some. The data contain about 430,000 clones, 70% to 90% of them singletons. The V gene end was trimmed by 3 bases and the J gene end by 6 bases; junction bases not matched to a gene: 4. Germline lookup yields CDR1 KGHSH and CDR2 LQKENI. The CDR3 spans 14 residues. Everyone who took part was roughly 18 to 100 years old, and they came from 24 US areas. This sequence joins TRBV18 and TRBJ1-5; 8 positions match TRBD1. The TCR sequence derives from a woman younger than 35 who had been exposed to COVID-19. Sequencing input: PBMCs or T cells enriched from blood (not recorded which). The CDR3 DNA reads TGTGCCAGCTCACCCGGACAGGGAGGTCAGCCCCAGCATTTT. Translation gives CASSPGQGGQPQHF.